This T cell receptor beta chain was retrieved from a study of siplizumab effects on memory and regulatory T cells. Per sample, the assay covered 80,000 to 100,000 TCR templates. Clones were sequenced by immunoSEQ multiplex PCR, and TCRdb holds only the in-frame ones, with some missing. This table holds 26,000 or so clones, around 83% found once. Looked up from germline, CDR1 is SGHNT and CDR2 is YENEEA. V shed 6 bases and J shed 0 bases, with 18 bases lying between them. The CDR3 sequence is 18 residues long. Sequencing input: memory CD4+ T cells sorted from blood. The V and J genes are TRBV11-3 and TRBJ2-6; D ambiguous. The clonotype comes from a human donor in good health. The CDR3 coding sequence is TGTGCCAGCAGTAACACCCGGGCCCTCCCCTCTGGGGCCAACGTCCTGACTTTC. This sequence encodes CASSNTRALPSGANVLTF.